The rows below give T cell receptor beta chains drawn from one sample of a study of Ad26.COV2.S vaccination and SARS-CoV-2 variants. Using immunoSEQ multiplex PCR, the repertoire was profiled, and TCRdb retains in-frame clones only, with some absent. The sample lists more than 150,000 clones; around 88% were seen once. Sequences were derived from peripheral blood, sampled after recovery from COVID-19. These receptors were obtained from a human donor who had recovered from COVID-19. The conserved cysteine and the conserved F or W are not part of the CDR3 here. D genes are given only for firm matches.

TRBV3-1/TRBV3-2	TRBJ1-1	-	ASSPTGLNTEAF
TRBV11-1	TRBJ1-6	-	ASSSEPETPLH
TRBV18	TRBJ1-6	TRBD1	ASSPGTGGSPLH
TRBV28	TRBJ2-2	TRBD1	ASSPGTVNTGELF
TRBV19	TRBJ2-7	-	ASSTVTGSEQY
TRBV9	TRBJ2-1	TRBD2	ASSRGAGSLEQF
TRBV11-2	TRBJ1-2	-	ASSSLTQTGYT
TRBV18	TRBJ1-5	TRBD1	ASSPGTGGLRPQH
TRBV10-3	TRBJ2-7	-	AISERDEQY
TRBV6-6	TRBJ2-1	TRBD2	AGSHGGTFSYNEQF
TRBV5-4	TRBJ2-5	TRBD2	ASSPRGSGIWKETQY
TRBV19	TRBJ1-6	TRBD1	ASSNRQGWNSPLH
TRBV19	TRBJ2-7	-	ASSIRGPSYEQY
TRBV7-9	TRBJ2-1	TRBD1	ASSLVRGDRERRNEQF
TRBV6-5	TRBJ2-1	-	ASSSPGLRNEQF
TRBV4-1	TRBJ1-2	-	ASSQGANYGYT
TRBV29-1	TRBJ1-5	-	SVGLGSGSNQPQH
TRBV4-2	TRBJ2-5	-	ASSQDVAEAQY
TRBV7-3	TRBJ2-2	TRBD2	ASSFLAANTGELF
TRBV27	TRBJ2-7	-	ASSLPVGGRTYEQY
TRBV4-1	TRBJ1-2	-	ASSQDLTFYYGYT
TRBV5-1	TRBJ2-5	-	ASAPGAYQETQY
TRBV7-2	TRBJ2-1	TRBD2	ASSFPSGLHNEQF
TRBV4-2	TRBJ2-7	-	ASSQDLAPIREQY
TRBV3-1/TRBV3-2	TRBJ2-3	TRBD2	ASSQSGGAQIKQY
TRBV5-1	TRBJ1-3	-	ASSLGNIGDTIY
TRBV6-2/TRBV6-3	TRBJ2-3	-	ASSYSVDTQY
TRBV11-3	TRBJ2-1	TRBD1	ASSLGLQGAGNNEQF
TRBV7-2	TRBJ1-2	TRBD1	ASSLRDRDGYT
TRBV30	TRBJ2-5	-	AWSPPGPRY